This passage covers 22 T cell receptor beta chains from one sample sequenced in a study of shared clonotypes between healthy human individuals. Sequencing used immunoSEQ multiplex PCR; TCRdb keeps in-frame clones, though not all of them. The data hold about 1 million clones, with about 75% observed a single time. The sample was memory CD4+ T cells sorted from blood. Subset indicated: CD45RA-negative fraction. Receptors originate from a man younger than 30 in good health.

This clone showed up just a few times. The V gene is TRBV6-5, the J gene TRBJ1-1; 7 positions match TRBD1. The germline V gene encodes CDR1 MNHEY and CDR2 SVGAGI. The CDR3 extends over 14 amino acids. Trimming took 7 bases from V and 7 from J; bases not matched to a gene: 12. The CDR3 DNA reads TGTGCCAGCAACTTACTAGGGGGCGGCATTGAAGCTTTCTTT. Its translation: CASNLLGGGIEAFF.

This clone was detected many times. Other DNA variants within this sample encode the same CDR3. The rearrangement joins TRBV7-6 to TRBJ2-3; 10 bases fit TRBD2. Unmatched junction bases numbered 4, after V lost 6 bases and J lost 1 base. The CDR3 sequence is 15 residues long. Germline-derived CDR1 and CDR2 are SGHVS and FNYEAQ. The CDR3: CASSTGTSGTDTQYF. The CDR3, as DNA: TGTGCCAGCAGTACCGGGACTAGCGGCACAGATACGCAGTATTTT.

This chain links TRBV11-2 with TRBJ2-1; 10 bases map to TRBD2. The ends lost 0 bases at V and 6 bases at J; junction bases unmatched: 17. Germline CDR1 is SGHAT and CDR2 is FQNNGV. The CDR3 has 20 residues. CDR3 nucleotide sequence: TGTGCCAGCAGCTTAGATTCCGTAGCGGGAGGCCGCCGATCGGTCAATGAGCAGTTCTTC. Protein product: CASSLDSVAGGRRSVNEQFF.

The gene calls are TRBV11-2 and TRBJ1-4, with TRBD1 matching over 9 bases. This CDR3 is 14 amino acids long. From germline, CDR1 is SGHAT and CDR2 FQNNGV. With 6 bases clipped from V and 4 bases from J, the junction kept 3 bases outside the gene matches. The CDR3 DNA reads as TGTGCCAGCAGGCTGGGACAGGGTAATGAAAAACTGTTTTTT. This codes for CASRLGQGNEKLFF.

This clone has a single count. The rearrangement uses TRBV30 and TRBJ1-6, with TRBD1 identical over 7 bases. The CDR3 sequence is 14 residues long. The germline gives CDR1 GTSNPN, CDR2 SVGIG (reference sequence). The V segment lost 4 bases and the J segment 7 bases; nucleotides outside the gene matches: 7. The CDR3 DNA reads as TGTGCCTGGAACCAGGAGGGGGCCAATTCACCCCTCCACTTT. Translation gives CAWNQEGANSPLHF.

The V call is TRBV19, the J call TRBJ2-3; a weak D match, TRBD1 (6 bases). The CDR3 consists of 13 residues. CDR1 LNHDA and CDR2 SQIVND come from the germline V gene (reference sequence). The V end lost 1 base, the J end lost 5 bases, and 7 bases lay between the germline ends. CDR3 nucleotide sequence: TGTGCCAGTAGTATAGGCAGGGGAGATACGCAGTATTTT. As protein: CASSIGRGDTQYF.

The chain carries TRBV10-3 and TRBJ2-7; the D gene could be TRBD1 or TRBD2 (5 bases each). Looked up from germline, CDR1 is ENHRY and CDR2 is SYGVKD. V lost 10 bases to trimming and J lost 5 bases, with 18 bases between them. The CDR3 consists of 13 residues. The CDR3 DNA reads as TGTGCCACCGGCAGGGTAGAGGGGAACGAGCAGTACTTC. Its translation: CATGRVEGNEQYF.

The sample holds a few counts of this clone. The chain joins TRBV28 to TRBJ1-5; 9 bases align to TRBD1. Losses at the gene ends were 5 bases for V and 5 bases for J; bases not matched to a gene: 4. This CDR3 has 14 amino acids. Germline V lookup: CDR1 MDHEN, CDR2 SYDVKM. The CDR3 bases are TGTGCCAGCAGTCTGGGACAGGGCCATCAGCCCCAGCATTTT. This translates into CASSLGQGHQPQHF. Full variable domain (missing parts from reference TRBV28 and TRBJ1-5): DVKVTQSSRYLVKRTGEKVFLECVQDMDHENMFWYRQDPGLGLRLIYFSYDVKMKEKGDIPEGYSVSREKKERFSLILESASTNQTSMYLCASSLGQGHQPQHFGDGTRLSIL.

There are a few counts of this clone. Other DNA sequences in this sample translate to the same CDR3. V gene TRBV6-1 combines with J gene TRBJ2-7; 8 bases line up with TRBD1. After removal of 2 bases from V and 6 bases from J, the junction contained 9 bases not matched to a gene. The germline CDR1 and CDR2 sequences are MNHNS and SASEGT. There are 15 residues in the CDR3. Here the CDR3 reads CASSERGQGAGEQYF. CDR3 DNA: TGTGCCAGCAGTGAAAGGGGTCAGGGGGCCGGCGAGCAGTACTTC.

The genes are TRBV7-9 and TRBJ1-1, with 9 bases that match TRBD1. The CDR3 is 18 residues long. Germline-derived CDR1 and CDR2 are SEHNR and FQNEAQ (reference sequence). J lost 0 bases, V lost 7 bases, and 15 bases had no gene match. The CDR3, as DNA: TGTGCCAGCATTAGACAGGGGGTAGGCTCTCATCTGAACACTGAAGCTTTCTTT. Translating gives CASIRQGVGSHLNTEAFF.

Details on this clone: A much larger clone lies a single base off, so this may be a read error. The V gene is TRBV5-6, the J gene TRBJ2-5; D ambiguous. The CDR3 extends over 11 amino acids. V lost 2 bases, J lost 3 bases, and 2 bases lay in between. CDR1 SGHDT and CDR2 YYEEEE come from the germline V gene. For the CDR3, the DNA is TGTGCCAGCAGCTTTGAAGAGACCCAGTACTTC. Residues: CASSFEETQYF.

In this sample, this clone turned up once. The chain links TRBV19 to TRBJ1-2; D is uncertain. The CDR3 extends over 13 amino acids. The ends were cut back, 8 bases at V and 2 bases at J, with 12 bases in the middle. CDR1 is LNHDA and CDR2 is SQIVND in the germline V gene (reference sequence). CDR3: CASSDRANYGYTF. The CDR3 region has the DNA TGTGCCAGTTCGGACCGGGCCAACTATGGCTACACCTTC.

The rearrangement joins TRBV7-9 to TRBJ2-7; D tentatively reads TRBD1 or TRBD2 (6 bases each). The V and J ends lost 0 bases and 3 bases respectively, with 15 bases between them. The germline V gene has CDR1 SEHNR and CDR2 FQNEAQ (reference sequence). The CDR3 spans 16 residues. Here the CDR3 reads CASSLAGGSFSYEQYF. DNA for the CDR3: TGTGCCAGCAGCTTAGCGGGGGGCTCGTTTAGCTACGAGCAGTACTTC.

V gene TRBV6-4 combines with J gene TRBJ1-2; D call uncertain. V was pared by 5 bases and J by 7 bases, with 20 bases between. There are 15 residues in the CDR3. CDR1 is MRHNA, CDR2 SNTAGT, per germline. CDR3 coding DNA: TGTGCCAGCAGTCCCTCTGGTGACGGTTGGAGTGGCTACACCTTC. It codes for CASSPSGDGWSGYTF.

The gene calls are TRBV6-1 and TRBJ1-5; D perhaps matches TRBD1 (6 bases). This CDR3 is built from 12 residues. Germline V gene data show CDR1 as MNHNS and CDR2 as SASEGT. V dropped 8 bases and J dropped 4 bases, with 9 bases sitting between them. CDR3 amino acids: CASGQFNQPQHF. The DNA for the CDR3 is TGTGCCAGCGGACAGTTTAATCAGCCCCAGCATTTT.

V and J are TRBV6-5 and TRBJ1-2; D is undetermined. CDR1 and CDR2 from the germline V gene are MNHEY and SVGAGI. The length of the CDR3 is 15 residues. The germline V and J ends were trimmed by 3 bases and 0 bases, with 11 bases remaining between them. The CDR3 DNA reads as TGTGCCAGCAGTTATGACGTCAAATCTAACTATGGCTACACCTTC. Protein: CASSYDVKSNYGYTF.

This clone was detected only a few times. The chain recombines TRBV29-1 with TRBJ1-1; D is perhaps TRBD1 (6 bases). From germline, CDR1 is SQVTM and CDR2 ANQGSEA. The CDR3 is 15 amino acids. Trimming cost V 4 bases and J 0 bases, with 15 bases left between them. For the CDR3, the DNA is TGCAGCGTTGTCTTTGGACAGCTTTTGAACACTGAAGCTTTCTTT. Its protein is CSVVFGQLLNTEAFF.

The chain carries TRBV2 and TRBJ1-3; no clear D. Germline CDR1 and CDR2: SNHLY and FYNNEI. CDR3 size: 13 residues. Trimming stripped 5 bases from V and 4 bases from J, with 9 bases between. In nucleotides, the CDR3 is TGTGCCAGCAGTTTAACGACAGGAAACACCATATATTTT. Its protein is CASSLTTGNTIYF.

J is TRBJ2-7 and V is TRBV19, with 8 nucleotides matching TRBD1. The junction had 11 bases not matched to a gene; V was cut back by 4 bases and J by 3 bases. From germline, CDR1 is LNHDA and CDR2 SQIVND (reference sequence). This CDR3 is built from 16 residues. CDR3 amino acids: CASSRGRTGKIYEQYF. The CDR3 nucleotides read TGTGCCAGTAGTAGGGGCAGGACAGGGAAAATCTACGAGCAGTACTTC. Full variable domain (remainder filled in from reference TRBV19 and TRBJ2-7): DGGITQSPKYLFRKEGQNVTLSCEQNLNHDAMYWYRQDPGQGLRLIYYSQIVNDFQKGDIAEGYSVSREKKESFPLTVTSAQKNPTAFYLCASSRGRTGKIYEQYFGPGTRLTVT.

This clone has only one observation. The rearrangement links TRBV18 to TRBJ2-3; 8 nucleotides line up with TRBD1. Germline V gene data show CDR1 as KGHSH and CDR2 as LQKENI. The CDR3 contains 17 residues. The J segment lost 4 bases and the V segment lost 4 bases, leaving 13 bases of the junction unmatched. CDR3 residues: CASSLSDRVGGADTQYF. The CDR3 nucleotides are TGTGCCAGCTCACTCTCGGACAGGGTCGGAGGGGCAGATACGCAGTATTTT.

This sequence joins TRBV20-1 and TRBJ2-4, with TRBD1 as a possible D gene (5 bases). CDR1 is DFQATT and CDR2 is SNEGSKA in the germline V gene (reference sequence). CDR3 length equals 11 residues. Trimming stripped 5 bases from V and 8 bases from J, with 10 bases between. CDR3: CSAFLGDIQYF. The CDR3 region has the DNA TGCAGTGCTTTTCTAGGGGACATTCAGTACTTC.

This clone was recorded a few times. The chain carries TRBV5-4 and TRBJ2-3; 12 nucleotides align to TRBD2. Looked up from germline, CDR1 is SGHNT and CDR2 is YYREEE (reference sequence). The J segment lost 2 bases and the V segment lost 4 bases, leaving 5 bases of the junction unmatched. CDR3 size: 16 residues. The CDR3: CASSERLAGATDTQYF. In nucleotides, the CDR3 is TGTGCCAGCAGCGAGAGACTAGCGGGAGCCACAGATACGCAGTATTTT.